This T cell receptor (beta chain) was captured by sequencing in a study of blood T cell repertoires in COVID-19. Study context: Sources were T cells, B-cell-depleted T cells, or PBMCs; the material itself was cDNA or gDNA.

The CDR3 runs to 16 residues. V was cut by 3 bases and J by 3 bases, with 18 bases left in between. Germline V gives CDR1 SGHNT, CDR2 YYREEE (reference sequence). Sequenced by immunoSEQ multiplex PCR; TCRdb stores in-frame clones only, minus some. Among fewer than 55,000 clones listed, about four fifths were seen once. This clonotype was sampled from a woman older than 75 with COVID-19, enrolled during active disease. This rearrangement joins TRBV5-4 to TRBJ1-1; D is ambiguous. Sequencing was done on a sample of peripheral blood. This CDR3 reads CASSSETLRADTEAFF. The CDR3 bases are TGTGCCAGCAGCTCCGAGACTTTGAGGGCCGACACTGAAGCTTTCTTT.